The entry that follows covers one TCR beta chain sequence. What it binds is unknown. The data are from a study of OX40 agonist ivuxolimab in advanced cancers. The CDR3 loop spans 15 amino acids. Trimming cost V 0 bases and J 0 bases, with 7 bases left between them. The germline gives CDR1 LGHNA, CDR2 YNFKEQ. Findings and caveats of the study: Nonresponders, in some cases, also had low normalized T-cell clonal expansion. The specificity for antigen of the expanded peripheral T cells was not determined.

The cohort excluded patients with autoimmune disease history or systemic immunosuppression. TCRdb keeps only in-frame clones here, not all; method: immunoSEQ multiplex PCR. The table includes some 100,000 clones, about 90% detected once. This clonotype originated in an adult with an advanced solid tumor such as melanoma, head and neck, liver or kidney cancer. The sequencing used CD4+ or CD8+ T cells sorted from blood, collected in a trial of the OX40 agonist ivuxolimab. The V gene is TRBV4-2, the J gene TRBJ2-3, with a possible D match to TRBD1 (6 bases). The CDR3 nucleotides are TGTGCCAGCAGCCAAGAAGGGGGTAGCACAGATACGCAGTATTTT. It specifies CASSQEGGSTDTQYF.